This is a list of T cell receptor beta chains from one sample in a study of T cell repertoires in aging, cancer and after chemotherapy. Each CDR3 protein is one row after TCRdb ran MiXCR on the multiplex PCR reads. There are around 5,800 distinct CDR3 sequences in the sample; under 25% occur only once, and roughly 2.6% lies in the top ten. Sequencing was done on a sample of blood. Source of these receptors: a human donor with a blood cancer. Both conserved end residues are part of each CDR3. A D gene is named only where the DNA matches it firmly. Expanded clones are given a class, and other clones once, few, many or no size at all.

clone size: .
D gene: .
V gene: TRBV28
J gene: TRBJ2-3
CDR3 protein: CASSLSGKGADTQYF
CDR3 DNA: TGTGCCAGCAGTTTATCCGGGAAGGGGGCAGATACGCAGTATTTT

clone size: medium-sized
D gene: .
V gene: TRBV5-4
J gene: TRBJ2-1
CDR3 protein: CASNTRGRNEQFF
CDR3 DNA: TGTGCCAGCAACACACGAGGGAGGAATGAGCAGTTCTTC

clone size: medium-sized
D gene: TRBD1
V gene: TRBV6-1
J gene: TRBJ2-7
CDR3 protein: CASSLDRVGEQYF
CDR3 DNA: TGTGCCAGCAGTCTAGACAGGGTCGGGGAGCAGTACTTC

clone size: medium-sized
D gene: .
V gene: TRBV27
J gene: TRBJ2-1
CDR3 protein: CASSLVLHNEQFF
CDR3 DNA: TGTGCCAGCAGTTTAGTCCTCCACAATGAGCAGTTCTTC

clone size: medium-sized
D gene: .
V gene: TRBV13
J gene: TRBJ2-3
CDR3 protein: CASSLGHYTQYF
CDR3 DNA: TGTGCCAGCAGCTTAGGCCATTATACGCAGTATTTT

clone size: medium-sized
D gene: .
V gene: TRBV10-1
J gene: TRBJ2-1
CDR3 protein: CASSERERGNEQFF
CDR3 DNA: TGCGCCAGCAGTGAGCGGGAGAGAGGGAATGAGCAGTTCTTC

clone size: .
D gene: .
V gene: TRBV28
J gene: TRBJ2-1
CDR3 protein: CASTLARPSEQFF
CDR3 DNA: TGTGCCAGCACCCTCGCACGGCCCAGTGAGCAGTTCTTC

clone size: medium-sized
D gene: TRBD1
V gene: TRBV12-3/TRBV12-4
J gene: TRBJ2-2
CDR3 protein: CASRNRGTGELFF
CDR3 DNA: TGTGCCAGCAGGAACAGGGGGACCGGGGAGCTGTTTTTT

clone size: .
D gene: .
V gene: TRBV7-2
J gene: TRBJ1-6
CDR3 protein: CASSLGVGVNSPLHF
CDR3 DNA: TGTGCCAGCAGCTTAGGAGTGGGCGTTAATTCACCCCTCCACTTT

clone size: .
D gene: .
V gene: TRBV4-1
J gene: TRBJ2-7
CDR3 protein: CASSQGAAGFRYF
CDR3 DNA: TGCGCCAGCAGCCAAGGGGCGGCAGGGTTTCGGTACTTC

clone size: .
D gene: .
V gene: TRBV7-9
J gene: TRBJ2-7
CDR3 protein: CARSLVAQDYPPYEQYF
CDR3 DNA: TGTGCCAGAAGCTTAGTCGCCCAGGACTATCCACCCTACGAGCAGTACTTC

clone size: .
D gene: TRBD1
V gene: TRBV7-9
J gene: TRBJ2-7
CDR3 protein: CASSLEKRRQGFHEQYF
CDR3 DNA: TGTGCCAGCAGCTTAGAAAAGCGTCGACAGGGTTTCCACGAGCAGTACTTC

clone size: few
D gene: .
V gene: TRBV10-1
J gene: TRBJ2-3
CDR3 protein: CASSGSTGRDTQYF
CDR3 DNA: TGCGCCAGCAGTGGAAGCACGGGCCGAGATACGCAGTATTTT

clone size: medium-sized
D gene: .
V gene: TRBV29-1
J gene: TRBJ2-1
CDR3 protein: CSVEGQTYNEQFF
CDR3 DNA: TGCAGCGTGGAGGGACAGACTTACAATGAGCAGTTCTTC

clone size: medium-sized
D gene: .
V gene: TRBV6-6
J gene: TRBJ1-4
CDR3 protein: CASLREPTNEKLFF
CDR3 DNA: TGTGCCAGCTTAAGAGAACCAACTAATGAAAAACTGTTTTTT

clone size: medium-sized
D gene: TRBD1
V gene: TRBV5-5
J gene: TRBJ2-1
CDR3 protein: CASSPPGTGPRPTEQFF
CDR3 DNA: TGTGCCAGCAGCCCTCCCGGGACAGGGCCGCGGCCCACTGAGCAGTTCTTC

clone size: medium-sized
D gene: TRBD2
V gene: TRBV5-6
J gene: TRBJ2-7
CDR3 protein: CASSFSGGIYEQYF
CDR3 DNA: TGTGCCAGCAGCTTTAGCGGGGGAATCTACGAGCAGTACTTC

clone size: .
D gene: .
V gene: TRBV5-1
J gene: TRBJ1-6
CDR3 protein: CASSLAGSKGNSPLHF
CDR3 DNA: TGCGCCAGCAGCTTGGCCGGGAGCAAGGGTAATTCACCCCTCCACTTT

clone size: medium-sized
D gene: TRBD1
V gene: TRBV29-1
J gene: TRBJ2-5
CDR3 protein: CSVEDPRTGGQDTQYF
CDR3 DNA: TGCAGCGTTGAAGACCCCAGGACAGGCGGACAAGATACCCAGTACTTC

clone size: .
D gene: .
V gene: TRBV7-2
J gene: TRBJ2-7
CDR3 protein: CASSLSFSSYEQYF
CDR3 DNA: TGTGCCAGCAGCTTATCGTTCTCATCCTACGAGCAGTACTTC

clone size: .
D gene: TRBD1
V gene: TRBV4-1
J gene: TRBJ2-1
CDR3 protein: CASSQADREYNEQFF
CDR3 DNA: TGCGCCAGCAGCCAGGCGGACAGGGAATACAATGAGCAGTTCTTC

clone size: medium-sized
D gene: .
V gene: TRBV30
J gene: TRBJ2-1
CDR3 protein: CALGVVGPLSNEQFF
CDR3 DNA: TGTGCCTTGGGCGTTGTTGGGCCTCTTAGCAATGAGCAGTTCTTC

clone size: .
D gene: .
V gene: TRBV28
J gene: TRBJ1-2
CDR3 protein: CASSRTRTARDGYTF
CDR3 DNA: TGTGCCAGCAGCCGTACGAGGACGGCCAGAGATGGCTACACCTTC

clone size: .
D gene: .
V gene: TRBV28
J gene: TRBJ2-1
CDR3 protein: CASSQLATGAEDEQFF
CDR3 DNA: TGTGCCAGCAGTCAACTAGCGACAGGGGCTGAGGATGAGCAGTTCTTC

clone size: few
D gene: .
V gene: TRBV19
J gene: TRBJ1-1
CDR3 protein: CASSIELGYTEAFF
CDR3 DNA: TGTGCCAGTAGTATAGAGCTGGGTTACACTGAAGCTTTCTTT

clone size: .
D gene: .
V gene: TRBV28
J gene: TRBJ2-7
CDR3 protein: CASSLHQREQYF
CDR3 DNA: TGTGCCAGCAGTTTACATCAACGAGAGCAGTACTTC

clone size: .
D gene: .
V gene: TRBV12-3/TRBV12-4
J gene: TRBJ1-5
CDR3 protein: CASTLGAANQPQHF
CDR3 DNA: TGTGCCAGCACCCTCGGGGCAGCTAATCAGCCCCAGCATTTT

clone size: .
D gene: .
V gene: TRBV10-3
J gene: TRBJ2-5
CDR3 protein: CAISDPQRDPEGRETQYF
CDR3 DNA: TGTGCCATCAGTGATCCCCAGAGGGATCCGGAGGGGAGAGAGACCCAGTACTTC

clone size: medium-sized
D gene: TRBD1
V gene: TRBV5-4
J gene: TRBJ1-3
CDR3 protein: CASSSPDRVGNTIYF
CDR3 DNA: TGTGCCAGCAGCTCACCCGACAGGGTCGGAAACACCATATATTTT

clone size: medium-sized
D gene: .
V gene: TRBV29-1
J gene: TRBJ2-5
CDR3 protein: CSVRRSSQETQYF
CDR3 DNA: TGCAGCGTTCGTAGATCCAGCCAAGAGACCCAGTACTTC

clone size: .
D gene: .
V gene: TRBV5-1
J gene: TRBJ1-6
CDR3 protein: CASRSIRGDSPLHF
CDR3 DNA: TGCGCCAGCAGGAGCATCCGGGGCGATTCACCCCTCCACTTT

clone size: few
D gene: .
V gene: TRBV5-1
J gene: TRBJ2-7
CDR3 protein: CASSLSRAAYEQYF
CDR3 DNA: TGCGCCAGCAGCTTGAGCAGAGCGGCCTACGAGCAGTACTTC

clone size: .
D gene: .
V gene: TRBV27
J gene: TRBJ1-2
CDR3 protein: CASSFRGNYGYTF
CDR3 DNA: TGTGCCAGCAGTTTCAGGGGTAACTATGGCTACACCTTC

clone size: few
D gene: .
V gene: TRBV7-9
J gene: TRBJ1-5
CDR3 protein: CASSLLGPQPQHF
CDR3 DNA: TGTGCCAGCAGCTTATTGGGGCCGCAGCCCCAGCATTTT

clone size: few
D gene: TRBD2
V gene: TRBV20-1
J gene: TRBJ2-5
CDR3 protein: CSARDPGLDGETQYF
CDR3 DNA: TGCAGTGCTAGAGATCCGGGACTAGATGGGGAGACCCAGTACTTC

clone size: medium-sized
D gene: TRBD2
V gene: TRBV6-5
J gene: TRBJ2-1
CDR3 protein: CASSYGASGNYEQFF
CDR3 DNA: TGTGCCAGCAGTTACGGGGCTAGCGGGAACTATGAGCAGTTCTTC

clone size: medium-sized
D gene: .
V gene: TRBV24-1
J gene: TRBJ2-5
CDR3 protein: CATSDPGARSETQYF
CDR3 DNA: TGTGCCACCAGTGATCCGGGGGCGCGTTCGGAGACCCAGTACTTC

clone size: medium-sized
D gene: .
V gene: TRBV27
J gene: TRBJ2-1
CDR3 protein: CASGAGGAANYNEQFF
CDR3 DNA: TGTGCCAGCGGGGCGGGCGGGGCGGCGAACTACAATGAGCAGTTCTTC

clone size: .
D gene: .
V gene: TRBV20-1
J gene: TRBJ2-7
CDR3 protein: CSARRGQPYEQYF
CDR3 DNA: TGCAGTGCTAGGAGGGGACAACCCTACGAGCAGTACTTC

clone size: few
D gene: .
V gene: TRBV24-1
J gene: TRBJ1-1
CDR3 protein: CATSDPRTGGTEAFF
CDR3 DNA: TGTGCCACCAGTGATCCCCGGACGGGGGGCACTGAAGCTTTCTTT

clone size: .
D gene: .
V gene: TRBV6-1
J gene: TRBJ1-1
CDR3 protein: CASSWDTTMNTEAFF
CDR3 DNA: TGTGCCAGCAGCTGGGACACGACCATGAACACTGAAGCTTTCTTT

clone size: .
D gene: TRBD2
V gene: TRBV4-1
J gene: TRBJ2-1
CDR3 protein: CASSQVIAGDIEQFF
CDR3 DNA: TGCGCCAGCAGCCAAGTAATAGCGGGAGACATTGAGCAGTTCTTC

clone size: .
D gene: .
V gene: TRBV20-1
J gene: TRBJ2-5
CDR3 protein: CSARRGSLETQYF
CDR3 DNA: TGCAGTGCTAGAAGGGGCTCTTTGGAGACCCAGTACTTC

clone size: .
D gene: .
V gene: TRBV25-1
J gene: TRBJ2-1
CDR3 protein: CASSEPRQANNEQFF
CDR3 DNA: TGTGCCAGCAGTGAACCGAGACAGGCGAACAATGAGCAGTTCTTC

clone size: .
D gene: .
V gene: TRBV28
J gene: TRBJ2-1
CDR3 protein: CASSSLAKGYNEQFF
CDR3 DNA: TGTGCCAGCAGCAGTCTAGCGAAAGGTTACAATGAGCAGTTCTTC

clone size: few
D gene: .
V gene: TRBV27
J gene: TRBJ1-2
CDR3 protein: CASSSLQGEDYGYTF
CDR3 DNA: TGTGCCAGCAGTTCCCTTCAGGGCGAAGACTATGGCTACACCTTC

clone size: .
D gene: .
V gene: TRBV7-6
J gene: TRBJ1-1
CDR3 protein: CASSLVSRGLNTEAFF
CDR3 DNA: TGTGCCAGCAGCTTAGTGTCTCGGGGATTGAACACTGAAGCTTTCTTT

clone size: medium-sized
D gene: .
V gene: TRBV6-1
J gene: TRBJ1-4
CDR3 protein: CASSGQNINEKLFF
CDR3 DNA: TGTGCCAGCAGTGGCCAGAACATTAATGAAAAACTGTTTTTT

clone size: .
D gene: .
V gene: TRBV6-5
J gene: TRBJ1-1
CDR3 protein: CASSFLSLKNTEAFF
CDR3 DNA: TGTGCCAGCAGTTTCCTCAGCCTGAAGAACACTGAAGCTTTCTTT

clone size: .
D gene: TRBD1
V gene: TRBV18
J gene: TRBJ1-1
CDR3 protein: CASSPPLLQGGTEAFF
CDR3 DNA: TGTGCCAGCTCACCACCTCTATTGCAGGGGGGCACTGAAGCTTTCTTT

clone size: .
D gene: .
V gene: TRBV10-3
J gene: TRBJ1-1
CDR3 protein: CAISGLNTEAFF
CDR3 DNA: TGTGCCATCAGTGGCTTGAACACTGAAGCTTTCTTT

clone size: .
D gene: TRBD2
V gene: TRBV7-3
J gene: TRBJ2-3
CDR3 protein: CASSSGLAGDTQYF
CDR3 DNA: TGTGCCAGCAGCTCGGGACTAGCGGGAGATACGCAGTATTTT

clone size: medium-sized
D gene: TRBD2
V gene: TRBV7-2
J gene: TRBJ2-2
CDR3 protein: CASSPPGLAVTGELFF
CDR3 DNA: TGTGCCAGCAGCCCCCCGGGACTAGCGGTCACCGGGGAGCTGTTTTTT

clone size: few
D gene: TRBD2
V gene: TRBV5-1
J gene: TRBJ2-7
CDR3 protein: CASSLGLAGGAYEQYF
CDR3 DNA: TGCGCCAGCAGCTTGGGCCTAGCGGGAGGTGCCTACGAGCAGTACTTC

clone size: medium-sized
D gene: TRBD2
V gene: TRBV19
J gene: TRBJ2-5
CDR3 protein: CASRGTIQETQYF
CDR3 DNA: TGTGCCAGTAGGGGGACTATTCAAGAGACCCAGTACTTC

clone size: medium-sized
D gene: TRBD2
V gene: TRBV4-3
J gene: TRBJ2-2
CDR3 protein: CASKLAGGGTGELFF
CDR3 DNA: TGCGCCAGCAAATTGGCGGGAGGGGGCACCGGGGAGCTGTTTTTT

clone size: few
D gene: TRBD2
V gene: TRBV19
J gene: TRBJ2-7
CDR3 protein: CASKLGRGETYEQYF
CDR3 DNA: TGTGCCAGCAAATTAGGGCGGGGGGAAACCTACGAGCAGTACTTC

clone size: medium-sized
D gene: TRBD2
V gene: TRBV6-1
J gene: TRBJ2-1
CDR3 protein: CASGSLGAGNNEQFF
CDR3 DNA: TGTGCCAGCGGCTCCCTGGGAGCGGGAAACAATGAGCAGTTCTTC

clone size: .
D gene: TRBD2
V gene: TRBV11-2
J gene: TRBJ2-3
CDR3 protein: CASSLIGVGAGGPRVAYF
CDR3 DNA: TGTGCCAGCAGCTTAATCGGGGTCGGGGCGGGGGGCCCCCGAGTGGCGTATTTT

clone size: .
D gene: TRBD1
V gene: TRBV7-2
J gene: TRBJ1-2
CDR3 protein: CASSRTGGGYTF
CDR3 DNA: TGTGCCAGCAGCCGGACAGGGGGCGGCTACACCTTC